Below, 25 T cell receptor beta chains from the same sample are listed, as sequenced in a study of shared clonotypes between healthy human individuals. Naive CD8 cells were CD45RO-negative, positively selected for CCR7, excluding terminally differentiated effector memory CD45RA+ cells. Sequencing was performed with immunoSEQ multiplex PCR; in TCRdb, only in-frame clones are kept and a portion is missing. The table includes more than 2 million clones, about 95% detected once. The sample taken for sequencing was naive CD8+ T cells sorted from blood. Source of these receptors: a man younger than 35 in good health.

The sample holds one count of this clone. This rearrangement joins TRBV6-1 to TRBJ1-5; maybe TRBD1 (6 bases). The CDR3 is made up of 19 amino acids. Germline lookup yields CDR1 MNHNS and CDR2 SASEGT. Trimming stripped 0 bases from V and 5 bases from J, with 23 bases between. This CDR3 reads CASSEALGALGGADQPQHF. CDR3 nucleotides: TGTGCCAGCAGTGAAGCGCTAGGTGCGTTGGGGGGCGCGGATCAGCCCCAGCATTTT.

CDR3 nucleotide sequence: TGTGCCAGCAGCCCCGGGGGGGCCGAGAACACTGAAGCTTTCTTT. Translation gives CASSPGGAENTEAFF. The chain carries TRBV28 and TRBJ1-1, with D maybe TRBD1 (6 bases). Trimming removed 6 bases from V and 1 base from J, with 15 bases in between. This CDR3 region has 15 residues. The V gene's germline CDR1 is MDHEN and CDR2 SYDVKM.

The chain joins TRBV10-2 to TRBJ2-7; TRBD1 matches at 9 bases. The CDR3 sequence is 17 residues long. J gave up 2 bases and V 5 bases, and 13 bases lay outside the gene matches. Germline V gives CDR1 WSHSY, CDR2 SAAADI. The CDR3 spells CASSFLPGTGLTYEQYF. In nucleotides, the CDR3 is TGCGCCAGCAGTTTCCTCCCCGGGACAGGGTTAACCTACGAGCAGTACTTC.

This rearrangement joins TRBV13 to TRBJ2-7; D uncertain. CDR3 length: 14 amino acids. V shed 5 bases and J shed 2 bases, with 13 bases lying between them. Germline V gives CDR1 PRHDT, CDR2 FYEKMQ (reference sequence). CDR3 sequence reads: CASSHGPEPYEQYF. The CDR3 DNA reads TGTGCCAGCAGCCATGGGCCTGAACCCTACGAGCAGTACTTC.

The CDR3 here is CASSPTGVPTGELFF. The CDR3 coding sequence is TGTGCCAGCAGCCCGACAGGGGTCCCCACCGGGGAGCTGTTTTTT. The J gene is TRBJ2-2, the V gene TRBV9, with 8 nucleotides matching TRBD1. The CDR3 runs to 15 residues. V gave up 4 bases and J gave up 4 bases; unmatched junction bases: 6. Germline V lookup: CDR1 SGDLS, CDR2 YYNGEE.

The chain employs TRBV4-1 and TRBJ2-2; no reliable D call. The CDR3 length is 16 residues. Trimming shortened V by 1 base and J by 0 bases, and 9 bases separated the two germline ends. Germline values: CDR1 MGHRA, CDR2 YSYEKL. CDR3 loop: CASSQVPGSNTGELFF. As DNA, the CDR3 is TGCGCCAGCAGCCAAGTCCCAGGCTCGAACACCGGGGAGCTGTTTTTT.

The V and J genes are TRBV7-2 and TRBJ1-1; no definite D call. The V gene lost 2 bases and the J gene lost 1 base, with 11 bases spanning the gap. The CDR3 has 15 residues. Germline CDR1 SGHTA, CDR2 FQGNSA. In nucleotides, the CDR3 is TGTGCCAGCAGCTTATCGCTGGACGGGAACACTGAAGCTTTCTTT. Its protein product is CASSLSLDGNTEAFF.

The chain employs TRBV29-1 and TRBJ2-7, with TRBD1 identical over 9 bases. Trimming at V came to 1 base and at J to 3 bases, leaving 10 bases not matched to a gene. Germline V gene sequence: CDR1 SQVTM, CDR2 ANQGSEA. CDR3 length: 16 amino acids. This CDR3 reads CSVEGGTGGASYEQYF. The CDR3, as DNA: TGCAGCGTTGAAGGGGGAACAGGGGGCGCGAGCTACGAGCAGTACTTC.

In regard to this clone: The identical CDR3 is also encoded by other nucleotide sequences in the sample. The CDR3 nucleotides are TGTGCCAGCAGCTTACGGCTAGAAGAGACCCAGTACTTC. Translated: CASSLRLEETQYF. The chain links TRBV7-3 to TRBJ2-5; D gene uncertain. Trimming shortened V by 2 bases and J by 3 bases, and 7 bases separated the two germline ends. The CDR3 is made up of 13 amino acids. CDR1 is SGHTA, CDR2 FQGTGA, per germline.

The genes are TRBV28 and TRBJ2-5; D unclear. The CDR3 runs to 12 residues. Trimming removed 6 bases from V and 4 bases from J, with 9 bases in between. CDR1 and CDR2 from the germline V gene are MDHEN and SYDVKM. CDR3 residues: CASSPGPETQYF. The CDR3 nucleotides read TGTGCCAGCAGCCCCGGGCCAGAGACCCAGTACTTC.

CDR3 loop: CAWSLIRPSGTNSYEQYF. The CDR3 bases are TGTGCCTGGAGTCTAATACGCCCTAGCGGAACAAACTCCTACGAGCAGTACTTC. The V call is TRBV30, the J call TRBJ2-7, with 7 bases fitting TRBD2. Germline values: CDR1 GTSNPN, CDR2 SVGIG (reference sequence). The CDR3 extends over 18 amino acids. V shed 2 bases, J shed 0 bases, and the junction held 16 bases outside the gene matches.

The chain joins TRBV4-2 to TRBJ1-4; 8 bases match TRBD1. CDR1 is LGHNA and CDR2 is YNFKEQ in the germline V gene. V trimming: 6 bases; J trimming: 8 bases; junction bases outside the gene matches: 11. The CDR3 loop spans 15 amino acids. The chain's CDR3 is CASSPTAGTGEKLFF. Written as DNA, the CDR3 is TGTGCCAGCAGTCCAACTGCCGGGACAGGAGAAAAACTGTTTTTT.

Concerning this clone itself: Other nucleotide sequences from this sample produce the same CDR3. J is TRBJ2-2 and V is TRBV18; D gene uncertain. Germline assignment: CDR1 KGHSH and CDR2 LQKENI. Deletions cut 1 base from V and 2 bases from J, with 11 bases between. The CDR3 length is 16 residues. The CDR3 loop is CASSPRVYPNTGELFF. CDR3 coding DNA: TGTGCCAGCTCACCACGGGTCTACCCAAACACCGGGGAGCTGTTTTTT.

This clone was found a few times. Additional DNA sequences in this sample encode the identical CDR3. J is TRBJ1-2 and V is TRBV30; 9 bases are shared with TRBD1. Germline V gene lookup returns CDR1 GTSNPN and CDR2 SVGIG (reference sequence). The CDR3 covers 13 residues. V gave up 0 bases and J gave up 6 bases; unmatched junction bases: 2. CDR3 nucleotide sequence: TGTGCCTGGAGTGTGACAGGGGGTGATGGCTACACCTTC. Its protein is CAWSVTGGDGYTF.

The rearrangement links TRBV27 to TRBJ2-7; 10 bases line up with TRBD1. CDR3 length equals 16 residues. The junction had 8 bases not matched to a gene; V was cut back by 0 bases and J by 6 bases. Germline CDR1 MNHEY, CDR2 SMNVEV (reference sequence). The CDR3 loop is CASSLSAGTGVGEQYF. CDR3 in DNA: TGTGCCAGCAGTTTATCTGCCGGGACAGGGGTTGGCGAGCAGTACTTC.

The chain carries TRBV28 and TRBJ1-1; 10 bases fit TRBD1. J was trimmed by 5 bases and V by 5 bases; bases with no gene match: 11. This CDR3 comprises 16 residues. Germline V gives CDR1 MDHEN, CDR2 SYDVKM. CDR3 sequence reads: CASSTLRQGARTEAFF. DNA for the CDR3: TGTGCCAGCAGTACATTGCGACAGGGGGCGCGAACTGAAGCTTTCTTT.

V usage is TRBV9 and J usage is TRBJ2-5, with a weak D call TRBD1 (5 bases). The germline V gene encodes CDR1 SGDLS and CDR2 YYNGEE. This CDR3 is built from 15 residues. V was cut by 0 bases and J by 5 bases, with 14 bases left in between. CDR3: CASSVGQGFGETQYF. The DNA for the CDR3 is TGTGCCAGCAGCGTAGGGCAGGGATTTGGGGAGACCCAGTACTTC.

The chain joins TRBV18 to TRBJ1-2; 7 nucleotides line up with TRBD1. The V gene end was trimmed by 6 bases and the J gene end by 3 bases; junction bases not matched to a gene: 7. The CDR3 extends over 14 amino acids. The germline gives CDR1 KGHSH, CDR2 LQKENI. CDR3 bases: TGTGCCAGCTCCCTAGACAGGGCGGACTATGGCTACACCTTC. Its translation is CASSLDRADYGYTF.

The table lists this clone with a count of one. The sample has other DNA sequences that encode this CDR3 too. V usage is TRBV7-9 and J usage is TRBJ1-5; 8 positions match TRBD1. The junction had 6 bases not matched to a gene; V was cut back by 4 bases and J by 7 bases. The CDR3 totals 14 residues. Germline loops: CDR1 SEHNR, CDR2 FQNEAQ (reference sequence). CDR3 nucleotides: TGTGCCAGCAGCTCAGGACAGGGTGTGCAGCCCCAGCATTTT. This encodes CASSSGQGVQPQHF.

The V and J genes are TRBV29-1 and TRBJ2-7; possibly TRBD1 for D (6 bases). V dropped 4 bases and J dropped 4 bases, with 11 bases sitting between them. The CDR3 loop spans 12 amino acids. CDR1 and CDR2 from the germline V gene are SQVTM and ANQGSEA. The CDR3 coding sequence is TGCAGCGTTGCAGGGGTGGGTTACGAGCAGTACTTC. Translated, it gives CSVAGVGYEQYF.

This chain connects TRBV7-6 to TRBJ2-7; tentatively, D is TRBD2 (7 bases). This CDR3 comprises 15 residues. V shed 5 bases and J shed 5 bases, with 19 bases lying between them. Germline assignment: CDR1 SGHVS and CDR2 FNYEAQ. The CDR3 DNA reads as TGTGCCAGCAGCCCTACCGGGGGGCCAGTCCACGAGCAGTACTTC. It encodes CASSPTGGPVHEQYF. Variable domain in full (rest from reference TRBV7-6 and TRBJ2-7): GAGVSQSPRYKVTKRGQDVALRCDPISGHVSLYWYRQALGQGPEFLTYFNYEAQQDKSGLPNDRFSAERPEGSISTLTIQRTEQRDSAMYRCASSPTGGPVHEQYFGPGTRLTVT.

The V and J genes are TRBV9 and TRBJ2-1; TRBD2 aligns across 9 bases. This CDR3 is 16 amino acids long. Unmatched junction bases numbered 9, after V lost 3 bases and J lost 5 bases. The germline V gene encodes CDR1 SGDLS and CDR2 YYNGEE. The DNA of the CDR3 is TGTGCCAGCAGCGCGAAGCTAGCGGGGACTAACAATGAGCAGTTCTTC. This translates into CASSAKLAGTNNEQFF.

The chain employs TRBV27 and TRBJ2-7; 9 nucleotides agree with TRBD1. The V gene end was trimmed by 5 bases and the J gene end by 6 bases; junction bases not matched to a gene: 11. This CDR3 spans 15 amino acids. Germline CDR1 is MNHEY and CDR2 is SMNVEV (reference sequence). CDR3 DNA sequence: TGTGCCAGCAGTGAGGGGGGACAGGGAAAAGGCGAGCAGTACTTC. Residues: CASSEGGQGKGEQYF.

The chain is built from TRBV4-3 and TRBJ2-1, with 12 bases matching TRBD2. J lost 2 bases, V lost 0 bases, and 2 bases had no gene match. The germline gives CDR1 LGHNA, CDR2 YSLEER. The length of the CDR3 is 17 residues. DNA of the CDR3: TGCGCCAGCAGCCAAGATAGGACTAGCGGGACCTACAATGAGCAGTTCTTC. Translating it yields CASSQDRTSGTYNEQFF.

V and J are TRBV27 and TRBJ2-7, with 10 bases identical to TRBD1. The CDR3 totals 14 residues. V dropped 5 bases and J dropped 8; count of bases not matched to a gene: 9. Germline CDR1 is MNHEY and CDR2 is SMNVEV (reference sequence). The CDR3 DNA reads as TGTGCCAGCAGTATACGGGACAGGGGTTTGCAGCAGTACTTC. This translates into CASSIRDRGLQQYF.